The T cell receptor beta chain described here comes from a study of blood T cell repertoires in COVID-19. About the research overall: Among Cohort 3 donors, those recovered had two negative PCRs, clearance, or symptom resolution.

Method: immunoSEQ multiplex PCR; TCRdb's copy keeps in-frame clones and lacks some. Of about 210,000 clones detected, roughly nine tenths appear once; the ten largest clones hold 20% to 25%. Participants were aged about 18 to 90 years, lived in 25 or so US areas, and enrolled virtually. CDR1 is SGHAT and CDR2 is FQNNGV in the germline V gene. This CDR3 contains 13 residues. Trimming shortened V by 3 bases and J by 6 bases, and 8 bases separated the two germline ends. There are a few counts of this clone. This chain connects TRBV11-2 to TRBJ2-2; tentative D call: TRBD2 (7 bases). This sequence was found in a woman aged 40-49 years in a cohort exposed to, infected with or recovered from COVID-19 (not recorded which). Material for sequencing was PBMCs or T cells enriched from blood (not recorded which). CDR3: CASSLGGPGELFF. The CDR3 DNA reads TGTGCCAGCAGCTTGGGGGGGCCCGGGGAGCTGTTTTTT.